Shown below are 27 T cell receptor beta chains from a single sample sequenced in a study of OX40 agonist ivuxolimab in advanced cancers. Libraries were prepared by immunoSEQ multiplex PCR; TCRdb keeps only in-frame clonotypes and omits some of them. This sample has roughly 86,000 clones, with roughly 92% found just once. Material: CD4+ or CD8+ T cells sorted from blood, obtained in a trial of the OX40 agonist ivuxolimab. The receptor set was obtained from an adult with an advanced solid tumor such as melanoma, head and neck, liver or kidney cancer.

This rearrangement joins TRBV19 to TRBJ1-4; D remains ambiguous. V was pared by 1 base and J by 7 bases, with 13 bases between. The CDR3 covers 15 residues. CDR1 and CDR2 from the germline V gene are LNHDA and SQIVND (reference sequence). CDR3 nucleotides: TGTGCCAGTAGTATAGGGGGAGGAGGCGTTGAAAAACTGTTTTTT. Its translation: CASSIGGGGVEKLFF.

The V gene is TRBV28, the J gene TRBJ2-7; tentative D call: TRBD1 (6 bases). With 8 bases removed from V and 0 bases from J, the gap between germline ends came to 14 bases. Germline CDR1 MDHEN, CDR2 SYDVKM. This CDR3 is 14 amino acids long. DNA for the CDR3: TGTGCCAGCTTAGGGACACCCAGCTCCTACGAGCAGTACTTC. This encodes CASLGTPSSYEQYF.

The CDR3, as DNA: TGTGCCTGGGCCCCCCCGGGACACGGAAACACCATATATTTT. Translated: CAWAPPGHGNTIYF. This chain links TRBV30 with TRBJ1-3, with D possibly being TRBD1 (6 bases). The CDR3 is 14 residues long. Trimming left V 5 bases short and J 4 bases short, with 15 bases between. Germline CDR1 is GTSNPN and CDR2 is SVGIG (reference sequence).

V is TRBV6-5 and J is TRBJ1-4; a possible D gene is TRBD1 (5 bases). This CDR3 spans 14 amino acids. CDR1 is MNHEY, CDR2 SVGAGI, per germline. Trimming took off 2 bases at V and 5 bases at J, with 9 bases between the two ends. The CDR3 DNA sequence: TGTGCCAGCAGTTACCGGGACGGGAATGAAAAACTGTTTTTT. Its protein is CASSYRDGNEKLFF.

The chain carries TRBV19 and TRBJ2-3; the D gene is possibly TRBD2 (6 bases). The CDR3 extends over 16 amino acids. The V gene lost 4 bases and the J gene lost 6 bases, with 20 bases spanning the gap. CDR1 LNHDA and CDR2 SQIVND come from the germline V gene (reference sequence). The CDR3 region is CASSRFGGGLADTQYF. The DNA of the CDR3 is TGTGCCAGTAGTAGGTTTGGGGGAGGACTCGCGGATACGCAGTATTTT.

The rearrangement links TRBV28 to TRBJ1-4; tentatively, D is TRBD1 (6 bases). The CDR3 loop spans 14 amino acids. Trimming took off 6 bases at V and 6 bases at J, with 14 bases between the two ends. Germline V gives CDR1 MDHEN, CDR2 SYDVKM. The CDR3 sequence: CASRKDSLYEKLFF. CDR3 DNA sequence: TGTGCCAGCAGGAAGGACAGTTTATATGAAAAACTGTTTTTT.

In DNA form, the CDR3 reads TGTGCCAGTAGTGTCCAGGGTTATAGCAATCAGCCCCAGCATTTT. It encodes CASSVQGYSNQPQHF. The chain has TRBV19 and TRBJ1-5; possible D gene TRBD1, 5 bases. Germline lookup yields CDR1 LNHDA and CDR2 SQIVND (reference sequence). The CDR3 is 15 residues long. Trimming cost V 5 bases and J 0 bases, with 11 bases left between them.

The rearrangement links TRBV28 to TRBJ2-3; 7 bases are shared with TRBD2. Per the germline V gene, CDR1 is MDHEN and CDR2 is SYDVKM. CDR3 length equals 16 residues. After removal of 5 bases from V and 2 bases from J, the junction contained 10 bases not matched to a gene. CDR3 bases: TGTGCCAGCAGTCTGCTCGGGACTACTTCCACAGATACGCAGTATTTT. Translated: CASSLLGTTSTDTQYF.

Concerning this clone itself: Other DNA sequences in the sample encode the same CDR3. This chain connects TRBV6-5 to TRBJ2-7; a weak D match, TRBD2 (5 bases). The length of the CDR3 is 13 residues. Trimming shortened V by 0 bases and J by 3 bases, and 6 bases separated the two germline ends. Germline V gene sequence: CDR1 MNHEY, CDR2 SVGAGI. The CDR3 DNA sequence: TGTGCCAGCAGTTACTCTCGGGGCTACGAGCAGTACTTC. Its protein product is CASSYSRGYEQYF.

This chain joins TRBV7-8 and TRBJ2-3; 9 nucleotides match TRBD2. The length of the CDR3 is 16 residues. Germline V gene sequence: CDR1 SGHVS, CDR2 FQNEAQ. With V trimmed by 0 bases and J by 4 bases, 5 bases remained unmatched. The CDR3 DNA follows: TGTGCCAGCAGCTTAGCGAAGGTAGCGGGAGCAGATACGCAGTATTTT. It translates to CASSLAKVAGADTQYF.

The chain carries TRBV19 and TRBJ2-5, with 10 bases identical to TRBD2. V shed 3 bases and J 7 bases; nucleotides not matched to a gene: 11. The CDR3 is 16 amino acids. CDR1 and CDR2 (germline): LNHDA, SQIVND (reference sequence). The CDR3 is CASSIRPSGSAGTQYF. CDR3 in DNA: TGTGCCAGTAGTATCCGTCCTAGCGGGAGTGCCGGGACCCAGTACTTC.

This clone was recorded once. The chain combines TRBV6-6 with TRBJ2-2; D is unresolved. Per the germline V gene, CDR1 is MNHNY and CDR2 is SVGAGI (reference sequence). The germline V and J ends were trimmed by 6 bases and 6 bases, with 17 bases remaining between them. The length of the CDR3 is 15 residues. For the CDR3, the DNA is TGTGCCAGCAGCCCCCCTAGACCTAGATCCGGGGAGCTGTTTTTT. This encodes CASSPPRPRSGELFF.

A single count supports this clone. This CDR3 is CASSYFRTGNCGSSYEQYF. The CDR3 DNA is TGTGCCAGCAGTTACTTTCGGACAGGCAACTGCGGGAGTAGCTACGAGCAGTACTTC. J is TRBJ2-7 and V is TRBV6-7, with D possibly called TRBD1 or TRBD2 (7 bases each). TRBV6-7 is flagged as an ORF with uncertain function. Trimming stripped 1 base from V and 3 bases from J, with 25 bases between. The CDR3 consists of 19 residues.

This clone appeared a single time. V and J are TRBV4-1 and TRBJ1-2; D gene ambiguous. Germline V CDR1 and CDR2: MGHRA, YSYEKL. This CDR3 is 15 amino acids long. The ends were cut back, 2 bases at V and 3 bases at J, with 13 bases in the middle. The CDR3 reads CASSQRFDGYYGYTF. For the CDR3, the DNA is TGCGCCAGCAGCCAAAGGTTCGACGGATACTATGGCTACACCTTC.

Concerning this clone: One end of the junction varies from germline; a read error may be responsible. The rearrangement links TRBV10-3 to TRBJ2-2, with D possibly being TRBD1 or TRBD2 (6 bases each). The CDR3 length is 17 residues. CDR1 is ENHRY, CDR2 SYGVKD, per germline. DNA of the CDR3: TGTGCCATCAGTGGGGGGGCGGGAAGGTCGAACGCCGGGGAGCTGTTTTTT. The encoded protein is CAISGGAGRSNAGELFF.

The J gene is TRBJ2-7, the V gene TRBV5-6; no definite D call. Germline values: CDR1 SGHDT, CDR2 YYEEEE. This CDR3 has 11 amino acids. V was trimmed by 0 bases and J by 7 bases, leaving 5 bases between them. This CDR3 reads CASSLELEQYF. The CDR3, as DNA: TGTGCCAGCAGCTTGGAATTGGAGCAGTACTTC.

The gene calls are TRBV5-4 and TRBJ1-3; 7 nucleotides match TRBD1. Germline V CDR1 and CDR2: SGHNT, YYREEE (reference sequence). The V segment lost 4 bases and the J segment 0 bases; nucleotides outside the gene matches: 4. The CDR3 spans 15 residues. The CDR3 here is CASSLDRASGNTIYF. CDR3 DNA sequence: TGTGCCAGCAGCCTAGACAGGGCCTCTGGAAACACCATATATTTT.

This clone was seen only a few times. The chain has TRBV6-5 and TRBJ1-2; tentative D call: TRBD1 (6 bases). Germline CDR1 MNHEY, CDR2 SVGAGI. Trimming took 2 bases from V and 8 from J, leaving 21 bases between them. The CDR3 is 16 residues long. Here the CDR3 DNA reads TGTGCCAGCAGTTACAAGGGCGCAGGGGCGACTGGGGGCTACACCTTC. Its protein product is CASSYKGAGATGGYTF.

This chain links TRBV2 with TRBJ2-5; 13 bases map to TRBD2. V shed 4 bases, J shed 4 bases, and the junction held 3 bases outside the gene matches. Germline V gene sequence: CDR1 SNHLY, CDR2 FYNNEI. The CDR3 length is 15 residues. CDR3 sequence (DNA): TGTGCCAGCAGTGGTACTAGCGGGAGGGGAGAGACCCAGTACTTC. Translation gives CASSGTSGRGETQYF.

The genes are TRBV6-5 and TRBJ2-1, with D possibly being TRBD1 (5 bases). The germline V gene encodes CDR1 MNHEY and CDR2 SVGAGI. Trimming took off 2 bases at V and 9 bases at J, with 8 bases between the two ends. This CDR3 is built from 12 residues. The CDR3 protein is CASSYRGGEQFF. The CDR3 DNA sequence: TGTGCCAGCAGTTACAGGGGTGGTGAGCAGTTCTTC.

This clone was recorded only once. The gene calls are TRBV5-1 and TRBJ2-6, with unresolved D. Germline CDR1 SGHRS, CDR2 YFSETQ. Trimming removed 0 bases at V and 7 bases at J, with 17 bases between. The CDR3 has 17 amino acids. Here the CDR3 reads CASSLVPSQIPANVLTF. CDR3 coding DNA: TGCGCCAGCAGCTTGGTACCCTCACAAATTCCAGCCAACGTCCTGACTTTC.

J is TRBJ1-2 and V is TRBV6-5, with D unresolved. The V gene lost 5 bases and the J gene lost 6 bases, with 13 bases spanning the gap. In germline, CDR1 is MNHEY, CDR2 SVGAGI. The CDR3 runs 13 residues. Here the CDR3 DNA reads TGTGCCAGCAGTCGGAATGAGGGCCATGGCTACACCTTC. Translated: CASSRNEGHGYTF.

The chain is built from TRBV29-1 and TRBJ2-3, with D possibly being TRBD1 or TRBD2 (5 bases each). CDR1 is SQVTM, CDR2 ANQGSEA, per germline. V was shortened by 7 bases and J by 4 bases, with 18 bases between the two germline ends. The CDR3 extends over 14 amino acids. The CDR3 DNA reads TGCAGCGCCGAGGGGCGTGGGCCGGCAGATACGCAGTATTTT. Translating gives CSAEGRGPADTQYF.

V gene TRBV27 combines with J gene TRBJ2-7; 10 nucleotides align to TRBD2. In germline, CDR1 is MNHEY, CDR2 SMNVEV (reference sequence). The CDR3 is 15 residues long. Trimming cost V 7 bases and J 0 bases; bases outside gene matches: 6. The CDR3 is CASMVLAGPSYEQYF. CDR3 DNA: TGTGCCAGCATGGTACTAGCGGGGCCCTCCTACGAGCAGTACTTC.

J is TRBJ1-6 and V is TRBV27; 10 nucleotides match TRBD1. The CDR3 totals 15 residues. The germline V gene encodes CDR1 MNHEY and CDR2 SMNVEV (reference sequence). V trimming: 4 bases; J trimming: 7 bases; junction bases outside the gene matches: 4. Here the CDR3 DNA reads TGTGCCAGCAGTTCGCCGGGACAGGGGAATTCACCCCTCCACTTT. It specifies CASSSPGQGNSPLHF.

The CDR3 DNA reads as TGTGCCAGCAGTTTTGATCCTACCTACAATGAGCAGTTCTTC. Amino acids: CASSFDPTYNEQFF. The chain recombines TRBV28 with TRBJ2-1, with unresolved D. The CDR3 contains 14 residues. Trimming stripped 3 bases from V and 2 bases from J, with 8 bases between. CDR1 is MDHEN and CDR2 is SYDVKM in the germline V gene. Supplemented by reference TRBV28 and TRBJ2-1, the full variable domain reads DVKVTQSSRYLVKRTGEKVFLECVQDMDHENMFWYRQDPGLGLRLIYFSYDVKMKEKGDIPEGYSVSREKKERFSLILESASTNQTSMYLCASSFDPTYNEQFFGPGTRLTVL.

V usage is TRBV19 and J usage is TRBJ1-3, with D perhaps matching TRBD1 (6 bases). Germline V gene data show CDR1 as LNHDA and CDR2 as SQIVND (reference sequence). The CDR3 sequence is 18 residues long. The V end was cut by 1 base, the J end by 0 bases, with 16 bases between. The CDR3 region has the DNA TGTGCCAGTAGTATAGCACGTGGACAGCGCTACTCTGGAAACACCATATATTTT. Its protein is CASSIARGQRYSGNTIYF.